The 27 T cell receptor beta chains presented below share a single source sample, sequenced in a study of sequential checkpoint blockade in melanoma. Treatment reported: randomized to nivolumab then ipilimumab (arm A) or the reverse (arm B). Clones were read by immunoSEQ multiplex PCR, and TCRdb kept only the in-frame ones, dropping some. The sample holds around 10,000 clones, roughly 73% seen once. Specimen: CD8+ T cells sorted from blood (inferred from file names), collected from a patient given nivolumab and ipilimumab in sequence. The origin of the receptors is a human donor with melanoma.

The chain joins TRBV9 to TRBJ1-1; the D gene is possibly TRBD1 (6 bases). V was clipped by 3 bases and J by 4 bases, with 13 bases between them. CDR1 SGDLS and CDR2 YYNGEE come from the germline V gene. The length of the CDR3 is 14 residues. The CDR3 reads CASSGTGRGTEAFF. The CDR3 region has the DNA TGTGCCAGCAGCGGTACAGGGAGGGGCACTGAAGCTTTCTTT.

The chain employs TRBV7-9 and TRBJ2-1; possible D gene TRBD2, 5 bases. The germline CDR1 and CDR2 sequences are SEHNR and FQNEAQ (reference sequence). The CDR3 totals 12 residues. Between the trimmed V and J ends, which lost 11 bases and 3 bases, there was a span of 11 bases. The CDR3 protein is CAGRDNYNEQFF. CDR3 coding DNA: TGTGCCGGCCGGGATAACTACAATGAGCAGTTCTTC.

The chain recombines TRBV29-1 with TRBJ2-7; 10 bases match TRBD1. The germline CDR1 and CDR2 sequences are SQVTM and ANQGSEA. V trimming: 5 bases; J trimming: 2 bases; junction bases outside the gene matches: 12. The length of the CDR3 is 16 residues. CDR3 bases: TGCAGCGTTTCAGGTGGGAGGGACAGGGGACCCTACGAGCAGTACTTC. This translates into CSVSGGRDRGPYEQYF.

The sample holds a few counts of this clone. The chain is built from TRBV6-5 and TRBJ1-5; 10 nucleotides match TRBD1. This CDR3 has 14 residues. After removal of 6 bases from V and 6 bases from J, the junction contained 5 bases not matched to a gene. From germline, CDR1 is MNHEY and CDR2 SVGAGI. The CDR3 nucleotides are TGTGCCAGCAGGCGGACAGGGGGAGGTCAGCCCCAGCATTTT. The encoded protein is CASRRTGGGQPQHF.

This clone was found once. In DNA form, the CDR3 reads TGTGCCAGCAGCTTAGGTGGGGCGAAAAGAGAAACTTTCTTT. Its translation is CASSLGGAKRETFF. The rearrangement uses TRBV13 and TRBJ1-1, with a tentative D call TRBD1 (5 bases). CDR3 length: 14 residues. CDR1 and CDR2 from the germline V gene are PRHDT and FYEKMQ (reference sequence). V dropped 0 bases and J dropped 12 bases, with 17 bases sitting between them. The full variable domain, its missing parts supplied by reference TRBV13 and TRBJ1-1, is AAGVIQSPRHLIKEKRETATLKCYPIPRHDTVYWYQQGPGQDPQFLISFYEKMQSDKGSIPDRFSAQQFSDYHSELNMSSLELGDSALYFCASSLGGAKRETFFGQGTRLTVV.

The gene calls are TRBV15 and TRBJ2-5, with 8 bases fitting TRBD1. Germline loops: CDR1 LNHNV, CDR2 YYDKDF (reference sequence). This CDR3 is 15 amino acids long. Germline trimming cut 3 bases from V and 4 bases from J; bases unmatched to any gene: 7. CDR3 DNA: TGTGCCACCAGCAGGGGGCAGGGGGCGGCAGAGACCCAGTACTTC. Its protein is CATSRGQGAAETQYF.

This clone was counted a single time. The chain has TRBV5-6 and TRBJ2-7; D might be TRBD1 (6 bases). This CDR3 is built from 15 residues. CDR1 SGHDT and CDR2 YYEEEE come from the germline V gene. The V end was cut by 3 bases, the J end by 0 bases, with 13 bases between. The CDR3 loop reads CASSSTGSVSYEQYF. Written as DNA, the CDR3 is TGTGCCAGCAGCTCGACAGGTTCGGTCTCCTACGAGCAGTACTTC.

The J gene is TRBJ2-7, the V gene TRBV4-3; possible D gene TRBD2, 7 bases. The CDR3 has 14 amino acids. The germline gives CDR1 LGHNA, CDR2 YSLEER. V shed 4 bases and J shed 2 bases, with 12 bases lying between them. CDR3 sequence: CASSPGRGPYEQYF. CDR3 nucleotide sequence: TGCGCCAGCAGCCCGGGGCGGGGGCCCTACGAGCAGTACTTC.

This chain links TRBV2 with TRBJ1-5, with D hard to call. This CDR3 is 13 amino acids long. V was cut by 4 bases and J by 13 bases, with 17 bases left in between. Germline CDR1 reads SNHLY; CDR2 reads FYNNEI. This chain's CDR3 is CASSGPLQITQHF. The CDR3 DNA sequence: TGTGCCAGCAGTGGCCCCCTCCAAATCACTCAGCATTTT.

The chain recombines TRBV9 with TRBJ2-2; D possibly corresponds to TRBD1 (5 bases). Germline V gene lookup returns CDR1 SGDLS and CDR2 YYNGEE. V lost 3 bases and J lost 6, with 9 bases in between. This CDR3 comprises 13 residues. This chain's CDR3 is CASSGTRAGELFF. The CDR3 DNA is TGTGCCAGCAGCGGAACCAGGGCCGGGGAGCTGTTTTTT.

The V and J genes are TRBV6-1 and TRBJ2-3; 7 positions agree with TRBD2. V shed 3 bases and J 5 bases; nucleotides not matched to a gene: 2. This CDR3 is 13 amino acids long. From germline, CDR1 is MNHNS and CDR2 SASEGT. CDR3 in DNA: TGTGCCAGCAGTGACAGCGGGAAAGATACGCAGTATTTT. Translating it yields CASSDSGKDTQYF.

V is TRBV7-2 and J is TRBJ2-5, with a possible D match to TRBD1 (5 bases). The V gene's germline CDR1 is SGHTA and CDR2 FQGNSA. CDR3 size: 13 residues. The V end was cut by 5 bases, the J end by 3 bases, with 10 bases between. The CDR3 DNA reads TGTGCCAGCAGCCCCCCAGGGAAAGAGACCCAGTACTTC. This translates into CASSPPGKETQYF.

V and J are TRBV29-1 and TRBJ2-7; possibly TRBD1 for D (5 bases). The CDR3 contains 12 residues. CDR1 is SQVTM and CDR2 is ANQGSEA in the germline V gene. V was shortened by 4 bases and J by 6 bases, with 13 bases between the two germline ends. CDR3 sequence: CSVGRAGFEQYF. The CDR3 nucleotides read TGCAGCGTTGGAAGGGCAGGGTTCGAGCAGTACTTC.

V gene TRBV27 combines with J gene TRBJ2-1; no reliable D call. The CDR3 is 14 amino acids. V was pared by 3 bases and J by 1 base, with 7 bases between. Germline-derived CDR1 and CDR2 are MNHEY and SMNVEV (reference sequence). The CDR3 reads CASSLGRSYNEQFF. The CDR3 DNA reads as TGTGCCAGCAGTTTGGGCCGGTCCTACAATGAGCAGTTCTTC.

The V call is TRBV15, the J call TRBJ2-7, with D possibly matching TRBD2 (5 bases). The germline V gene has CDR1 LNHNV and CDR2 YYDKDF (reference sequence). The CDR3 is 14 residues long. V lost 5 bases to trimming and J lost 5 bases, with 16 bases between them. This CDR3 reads CATSPGNPGDEQYF. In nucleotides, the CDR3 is TGTGCCACCAGCCCCGGGAATCCTGGCGACGAGCAGTACTTC. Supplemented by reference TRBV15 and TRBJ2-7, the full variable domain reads DAMVIQNPRYQVTQFGKPVTLSCSQTLNHNVMYWYQQKSSQAPKLLFHYYDKDFNNEADTPDNFQSRRPNTSFCFLDIRSPGLGDTAMYLCATSPGNPGDEQYFGPGTRLTVT.

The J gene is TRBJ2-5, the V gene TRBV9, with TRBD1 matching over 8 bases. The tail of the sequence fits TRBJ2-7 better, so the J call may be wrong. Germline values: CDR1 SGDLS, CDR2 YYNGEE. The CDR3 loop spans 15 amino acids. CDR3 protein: CASSVSDRGPYEQYF. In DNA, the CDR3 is TGTGCCAGCAGCGTATCCGACAGGGGCCCCTACGAGCAGTACTTC.

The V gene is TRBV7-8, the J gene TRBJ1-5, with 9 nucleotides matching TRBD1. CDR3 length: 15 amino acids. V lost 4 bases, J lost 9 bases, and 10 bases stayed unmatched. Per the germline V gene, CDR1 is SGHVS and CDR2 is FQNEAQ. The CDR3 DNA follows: TGTGCCAGCAGCTCCATGGACAGGGGCCGTTGGCCCCAGCATTTT. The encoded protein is CASSSMDRGRWPQHF.

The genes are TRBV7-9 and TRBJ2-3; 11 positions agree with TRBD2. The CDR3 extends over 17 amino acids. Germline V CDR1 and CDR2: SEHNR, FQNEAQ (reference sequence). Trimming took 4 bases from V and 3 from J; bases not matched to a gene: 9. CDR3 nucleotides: TGTGCCAGCAGCTCGGTAGCGGGGGGGCCAATAACAGATACGCAGTATTTT. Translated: CASSSVAGGPITDTQYF.

The CDR3 spells CATRTGGTEAFF. The CDR3 nucleotides are TGTGCCACCCGCACAGGGGGCACTGAAGCTTTCTTT. V usage is TRBV27 and J usage is TRBJ1-1; 8 nucleotides match TRBD1. The CDR3 extends over 12 amino acids. Germline V CDR1 and CDR2: MNHEY, SMNVEV (reference sequence). V gave up 10 bases and J gave up 4 bases; unmatched junction bases: 5.

As DNA, the CDR3 is TGCGCCAGCAGCCTCAATAGGGGGTATGGGGAGTACGAGCAGTACTTC. Amino acids: CASSLNRGYGEYEQYF. This chain links TRBV4-3 with TRBJ2-7; perhaps TRBD1 as D (6 bases). The CDR3 runs to 16 residues. V was clipped by 4 bases and J by 4 bases, with 20 bases between them. Germline CDR1 reads LGHNA; CDR2 reads YSLEER.

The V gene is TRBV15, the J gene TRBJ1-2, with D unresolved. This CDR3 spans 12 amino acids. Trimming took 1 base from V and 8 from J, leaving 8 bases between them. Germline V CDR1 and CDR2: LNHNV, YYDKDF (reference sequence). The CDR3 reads CATSRGGYGYTF. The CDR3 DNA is TGTGCCACCAGCAGAGGCGGGTACGGCTACACCTTC.

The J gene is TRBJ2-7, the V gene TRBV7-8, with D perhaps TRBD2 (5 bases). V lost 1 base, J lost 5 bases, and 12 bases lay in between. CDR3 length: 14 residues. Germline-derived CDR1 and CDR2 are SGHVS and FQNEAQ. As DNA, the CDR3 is TGTGCCAGCAGCTTAGGATGGTCCGGGAACGAGCAGTACTTC. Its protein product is CASSLGWSGNEQYF.

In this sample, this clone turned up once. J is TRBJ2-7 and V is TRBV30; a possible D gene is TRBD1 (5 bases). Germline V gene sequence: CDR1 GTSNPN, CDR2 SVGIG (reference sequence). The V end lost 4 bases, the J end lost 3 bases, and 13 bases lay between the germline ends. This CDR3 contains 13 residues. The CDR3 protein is CAWTRGLSYEQYF. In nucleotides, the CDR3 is TGTGCCTGGACTAGGGGCCTTAGCTACGAGCAGTACTTC. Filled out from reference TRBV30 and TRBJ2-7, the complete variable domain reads SQTIHQWPATLVQPVGSPLSLECTVEGTSNPNLYWYRQAAGRGLQLLFYSVGIGQISSEVPQNLSASRPQDRQFILSSKKLLLSDSGFYLCAWTRGLSYEQYFGPGTRLTVT.

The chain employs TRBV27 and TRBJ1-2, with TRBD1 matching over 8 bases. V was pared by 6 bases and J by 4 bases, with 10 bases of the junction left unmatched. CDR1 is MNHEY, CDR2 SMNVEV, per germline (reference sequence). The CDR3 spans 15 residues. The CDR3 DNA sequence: TGTGCCAGCAGCCCTGGACAGGGAATCGTCTATGGCTACACCTTC. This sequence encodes CASSPGQGIVYGYTF.

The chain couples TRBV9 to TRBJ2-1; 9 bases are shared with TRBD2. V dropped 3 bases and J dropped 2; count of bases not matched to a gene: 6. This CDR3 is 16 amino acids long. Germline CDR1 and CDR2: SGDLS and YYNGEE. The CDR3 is CASSGSGRVPYNEQFF. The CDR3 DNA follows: TGTGCCAGCAGCGGTAGCGGGAGAGTCCCCTACAATGAGCAGTTCTTC.

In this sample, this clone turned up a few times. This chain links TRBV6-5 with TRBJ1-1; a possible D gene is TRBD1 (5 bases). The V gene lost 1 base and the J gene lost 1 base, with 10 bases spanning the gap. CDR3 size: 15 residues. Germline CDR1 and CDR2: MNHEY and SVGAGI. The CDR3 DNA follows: TGTGCCAGCAGTTACTGGCAGGGAACGAACACTGAAGCTTTCTTT. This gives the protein CASSYWQGTNTEAFF.

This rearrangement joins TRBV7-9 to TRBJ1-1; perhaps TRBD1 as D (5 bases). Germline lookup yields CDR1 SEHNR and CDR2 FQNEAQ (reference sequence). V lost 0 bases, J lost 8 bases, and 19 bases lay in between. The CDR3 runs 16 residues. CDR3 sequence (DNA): TGTGCCAGCAGCTTAGCGGCGGGACCCTTCAATATCGAAGCTTTCTTT. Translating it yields CASSLAAGPFNIEAFF.